These 2 T cell receptor beta chains were all obtained from the same sample, sequenced in a study of identical twins. TCRdb reprocessed the 5' RACE reads with MiXCR, giving one entry per CDR3 protein. This sample has around 480,000 distinct CDR3 sequences; 12% to 15% occur once, and the top ten carry roughly 0.5%. The sample was also linked to a second study, of yellow fever vaccine responses in identical twins.

The sequenced material came from CD4+ T cells sorted from blood. The source of these receptors is a woman aged 18-29 years in good health.

This clonotype has a handful of counts. The chain carries TRBV5-6 and TRBJ1-2; D is unresolved. CDR1 is SGHDT and CDR2 is YYEEEE in the germline V gene. Trimming took off 2 bases at V and 7 bases at J, with 9 bases between the two ends. CDR3 length equals 12 residues. CDR3 in amino acids: CASSLRAAGYTF. The DNA for the CDR3 is TGTGCCAGCAGCTTAAGGGCGGCTGGCTACACCTTC.

This clonotype has ten or more counts. This rearrangement joins TRBV10-3 to TRBJ1-6; D is perhaps TRBD1 (5 bases). Germline V gives CDR1 ENHRY, CDR2 SYGVKD. The V gene lost 8 bases and the J gene lost 6 bases, with 11 bases spanning the gap. CDR3 length: 13 residues. CDR3 region: CAIGGATNSPLHF. In DNA, the CDR3 is TGTGCCATCGGCGGGGCTACTAATTCACCCCTCCACTTT.